This T cell receptor (beta chain) was identified during a study of cytomegalovirus exposure and HLA in healthy donors. Findings and caveats of the study: As was reported, the classifier diagnosed cytomegalovirus status with high specificity and sensitivity.

Of note for this clone: Its antigen is still unknown.

It was with 60 Vbeta and 13 Jbeta primers that the PCR ran. Clones were read by immunoSEQ multiplex PCR, and TCRdb kept only the in-frame ones, dropping some. This table has roughly 180,000 clones, 85% appearing once. The germline V and J ends were trimmed by 7 bases and 4 bases, with 7 bases remaining between them. The CDR3 covers 10 residues. Germline lookup yields CDR1 SQVTM and CDR2 ANQGSEA. At the time of sampling, donors were nominally healthy, though unrecorded immune exposures were likely. The sequencing input was PBMCs. V and J are TRBV29-1 and TRBJ1-1; D gene unclear. The sequence was obtained from a boy aged 2-9 years in good health and CMV-seronegative. CDR3 region: CSAASTEAFF. CDR3 nucleotides: TGCAGCGCCGCCAGCACTGAAGCTTTCTTT. The variable domain in full, completed from reference TRBV29-1 and TRBJ1-1, reads SAVISQKPSRDICQRGTSLTIQCQVDSQVTMMFWYRQQPGQSLTLIATANQGSEATYESGFVIDKFPISRPNLTFSTLTVSNMSPEDSSIYLCSAASTEAFFGQGTRLTVV.